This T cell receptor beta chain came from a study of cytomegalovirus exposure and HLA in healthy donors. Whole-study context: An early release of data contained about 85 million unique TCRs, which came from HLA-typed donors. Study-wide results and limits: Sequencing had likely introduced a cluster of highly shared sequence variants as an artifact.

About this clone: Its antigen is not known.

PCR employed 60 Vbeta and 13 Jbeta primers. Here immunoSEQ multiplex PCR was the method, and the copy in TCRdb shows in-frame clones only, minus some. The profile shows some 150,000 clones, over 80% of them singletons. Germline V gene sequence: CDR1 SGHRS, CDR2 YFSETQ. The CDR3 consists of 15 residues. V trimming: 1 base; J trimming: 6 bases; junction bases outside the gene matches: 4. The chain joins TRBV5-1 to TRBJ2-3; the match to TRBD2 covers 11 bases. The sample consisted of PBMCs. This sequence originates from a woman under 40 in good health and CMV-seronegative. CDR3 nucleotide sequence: TGCGCCAGCAGCTTGTCACTAGCGGGAGTGGATACGCAGTATTTT. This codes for CASSLSLAGVDTQYF.